This T cell receptor (beta chain) is drawn from a study of Ad26.COV2.S vaccination and SARS-CoV-2 variants. Study summary: The donor was enrolled in the Ad26.COV2.S arm of the COV1001 trial. Ad26.COV2.S given intramuscularly, once or twice 56 days apart.

Data came from immunoSEQ multiplex PCR; TCRdb stores just in-frame clones and leaves some out. The sample consists of 510,000 or so clones, around 88% of them appearing once. The CDR3 is 13 amino acids. The germline CDR1 and CDR2 sequences are SQVTM and ANQGSEA. V shed 7 bases and J 5 bases; nucleotides not matched to a gene: 8. Treatment described: approximately 18 received Ad26.COV2.S at low or high dose, single or two shots; 5 received placebo; per-sample allocation not given. Specimens were obtained on day 63 following the first vaccine or placebo injection. Participants' vaccine, an Ad26 vector, delivered Wuhan-strain SARS-CoV-2 spike.

The sample here was peripheral blood, taken in a trial of Ad26.COV2.S vaccine versus placebo. The clonotype was recovered from a person aged 18 to 59 who received the Ad26.COV2.S COVID-19 vaccine or a placebo. The chain combines TRBV29-1 with TRBJ2-7, with 10 nucleotides matching TRBD2. The CDR3 region has the DNA TGCAGCGCTTTTGCTAGCGGGAGCAACGAGCAGTACTTC. Translated, it gives CSAFASGSNEQYF.